Sequencing of this T cell receptor beta chain was carried out in a study of T cells after yellow fever vaccination. TCRdb re-analysed the 5' RACE reads in MiXCR, keeping a single row per CDR3 protein. The sample gives 550,000 or so distinct CDR3 sequences, about 19% of which show up once; more than 13% is in the top ten. Study observations and caveats: Boosting was followed by the reappearance of most primary-vaccination clones (roughly 95% CD4, about 88% CD8).

Points on this clonotype: Its matching antigen is unknown.

This receptor was identified in a man aged 30 to 39 who received the YFV17D yellow fever vaccine. The sample was PBMCs, taken 15 days after the yellow fever booster vaccination.

The CDR3 nucleotides read TGTGCCAGCAGTTTGGGACTAGCGATCACCGGGGAGCTGTTTTTT. Translating gives CASSLGLAITGELFF. The chain carries TRBV12-3 or TRBV12-4 and TRBJ2-2; TRBD2 agrees at 10 bases. V was clipped by 3 bases and J by 4 bases; unmatched bases: 2. The CDR3 covers 15 residues.